Following are 4 T cell receptor beta chains from one sample sequenced in a study of blood T cell repertoires in COVID-19. The table came from immunoSEQ multiplex PCR; TCRdb's copy has only in-frame clones and leaves some out. Among 350,000 to 400,000 clones, approximately 90% were seen once, and the ten largest hold about 1.1%. The sample taken for sequencing was PBMCs or T cells enriched from blood (not recorded which). The receptors were sampled from a woman under 30 who had recovered from COVID-19.

The table lists this clone with a few counts. Other DNA sequences within the sample encode an identical CDR3. This chain links TRBV27 with TRBJ1-2, with 8 bases identical to TRBD1. The CDR3 extends over 13 amino acids. Trimming at V came to 3 bases and at J to 5 bases, leaving 2 bases not matched to a gene. Per germline, CDR1 MNHEY and CDR2 SMNVEV (reference sequence). This chain's CDR3 is CASSFGQGYGYTF. The CDR3 DNA is TGTGCCAGCAGTTTCGGACAGGGTTATGGCTACACCTTC.

This chain connects TRBV14 to TRBJ1-1, with D maybe TRBD1 (6 bases). The CDR3 contains 19 residues. Trimming left V 0 bases short and J 0 bases short, with 20 bases between. Germline V CDR1 and CDR2: SGHDN, FVKESK. The CDR3 spells CASSQDTARGGRMNTEAFF. The CDR3 coding sequence is TGTGCCAGCAGCCAAGATACAGCCCGAGGGGGACGGATGAACACTGAAGCTTTCTTT.

The CDR3 DNA is TGTGCCAGCTCACCGTGGACAGATCCCAGGGGCTATGGCTACACCTTC. This sequence encodes CASSPWTDPRGYGYTF. V gene TRBV18 combines with J gene TRBJ1-2, with a tentative D call TRBD1 (6 bases). Germline CDR1 and CDR2: KGHSH and LQKENI. This CDR3 comprises 16 residues. Trimming took 3 bases from V and 4 from J, leaving 18 bases between them.

The chain uses TRBV6-5 and TRBJ1-3, with 7 nucleotides matching TRBD1. This CDR3 spans 14 amino acids. The V and J ends lost 6 bases and 2 bases, in that order; junction bases with no gene match: 4. The germline CDR1 and CDR2 sequences are MNHEY and SVGAGI. CDR3 sequence reads: CASSLRGAGNTIYF. The CDR3, as DNA: TGTGCCAGCAGCCTCAGGGGGGCTGGAAACACCATATATTTT.